The 5 T cell receptor beta chains presented below share a single source sample, sequenced in a study of T cell responses to AZD1222 COVID-19 vaccine. Generated by immunoSEQ multiplex PCR, the TCRdb table keeps only in-frame clones and is missing some. The sample carries approximately 68,000 clones, 87% recorded once. The sample was peripheral blood, taken on day 0 of AZD1222 vaccination. All receptors derive from an adult in good health.

The V and J genes are TRBV11-2 and TRBJ1-4; D may be TRBD1 (6 bases). This CDR3 is built from 13 residues. Germline V gene data show CDR1 as SGHAT and CDR2 as FQNNGV. With 1 base removed from V and 10 bases from J, the gap between germline ends came to 10 bases. The CDR3 sequence: CASSLGQGRKLFF. The CDR3 bases are TGTGCCAGCAGCTTAGGCCAGGGGCGAAAACTGTTTTTT.

The table lists this clone with a count of one. The chain carries TRBV15 and TRBJ1-2; 8 bases are shared with TRBD1. The CDR3 extends over 13 amino acids. Trimming removed 11 bases from V and 3 bases from J; junction bases left unmatched: 8. The germline gives CDR1 LNHNV, CDR2 YYDKDF (reference sequence). CDR3 sequence (DNA): TGTGCCTCCTCTTCGGACAGGGACTATGGCTACACCTTC. Protein sequence: CASSSDRDYGYTF.

The CDR3 loop is CASSLEGVEQYF. CDR3 sequence (DNA): TGTGCCAGCAGCCTCGAAGGGGTCGAGCAGTACTTC. The V and J genes are TRBV7-9 and TRBJ2-7, with D possibly matching TRBD1 (5 bases). Trimming shortened V by 5 bases and J by 6 bases, and 11 bases separated the two germline ends. CDR1 and CDR2 (germline): SEHNR, FQNEAQ (reference sequence). There are 12 residues in the CDR3.

This clone was observed a few times. The genes are TRBV25-1 and TRBJ1-3; no clear D gene. The CDR3 runs to 14 residues. The ends were cut back, 4 bases at V and 7 bases at J, with 14 bases in the middle. Germline V gene sequence: CDR1 MGHDK, CDR2 SYGVNS. The CDR3 loop is CASSGRGFGNTIYF. Here the CDR3 DNA reads TGTGCCAGCAGTGGTCGTGGGTTCGGGAACACCATATATTTT.

The V and J genes are TRBV30 and TRBJ2-7; D is ambiguous. The V end was cut by 2 bases, the J end by 1 base, with 9 bases between. This CDR3 is 13 amino acids long. CDR1 GTSNPN and CDR2 SVGIG come from the germline V gene (reference sequence). The CDR3 is CAWSIGRSYEQYF. DNA for the CDR3: TGTGCCTGGAGTATAGGCAGGTCCTACGAGCAGTACTTC.